This TCR beta chain was identified during a study of T-cell reconstitution after alpha-beta-depleted transplantation in children. Germline V gives CDR1 MGHRA, CDR2 YSYEKL. The CDR3 totals 14 residues. The junction had 3 bases not matched to a gene; V was cut back by 2 bases and J by 4 bases. This clonotype was counted ten times or more. For TCRbeta, the library was prepared with unique molecular identifiers. TCRdb re-called the PCR reads through MiXCR, storing one row per CDR3 protein. There are about 340,000 distinct CDR3 sequences in the sample; around 15% occur only once, and roughly 41% lies in the top ten.

The sample consisted of PBMCs, mostly from graft donor cells, taken 360 days after TCRalphabeta/CD19-depleted stem cell transplant. The TCR was taken from a male patient aged 2-15 years who had a stem cell transplant for acute lymphoblastic leukemia, so the T cells may come from the graft donor. The chain combines TRBV4-1 with TRBJ2-3; TRBD2 agrees at 7 bases. CDR3 residues: CASSQLLASDTQYF. The CDR3, as DNA: TGCGCCAGCAGCCAATTACTAGCGTCAGATACGCAGTATTTT.